This T cell receptor beta chain emerged from a study of blood T cell repertoires in COVID-19. Turning to the study itself: Both acute and convalescent COVID-19 samples were obtained from the United States, Italy and Spain.

CDR3 size: 18 residues. CDR1 is SGHRS and CDR2 is YFSETQ in the germline V gene. After removal of 3 bases from V and 9 bases from J, the junction contained 16 bases not matched to a gene. As originally analysed: By means of reference gene primer amplification, nucleated cell counts were estimated. Profiled with immunoSEQ multiplex PCR; TCRdb holds only in-frame clones, not every one. V and J calls and clone size are given by that table; D and trimming were obtained from the DNA. The sample lists under 50,000 clones, roughly 85% seen once, with roughly 4.6% in the top ten. The sample holds one count of this clone.

J is TRBJ2-1 and V is TRBV5-1; TRBD2 matches at 12 bases. Sequencing was done on a sample of peripheral blood. This sequence was found in a woman aged 70-85 years with acute or convalescent COVID-19. In DNA form, the CDR3 reads TGCGCCAGCAGCTCGGAACGTACTAGACTAGCGGGAGATATTGAGCAGTTCTTC. Protein: CASSSERTRLAGDIEQFF.